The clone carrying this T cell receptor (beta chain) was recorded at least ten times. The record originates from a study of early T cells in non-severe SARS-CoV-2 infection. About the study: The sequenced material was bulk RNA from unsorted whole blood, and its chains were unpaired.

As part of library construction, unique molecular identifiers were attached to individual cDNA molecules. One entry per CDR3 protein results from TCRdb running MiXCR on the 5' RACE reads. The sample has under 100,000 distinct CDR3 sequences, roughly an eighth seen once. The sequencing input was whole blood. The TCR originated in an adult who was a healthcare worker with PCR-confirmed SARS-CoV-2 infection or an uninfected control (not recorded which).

The CDR3 nucleotides read TGCAGTGCCGCCAGGAGCAATCAGCCCCAGCATTTT. Protein product: CSAARSNQPQHF. The V and J genes are TRBV20-1 and TRBJ1-5; D gene uncertain. Germline V CDR1 and CDR2: DFQATT, SNEGSKA (reference sequence). Trimming removed 6 bases at V and 1 base at J, with 7 bases between. This CDR3 is built from 12 residues.